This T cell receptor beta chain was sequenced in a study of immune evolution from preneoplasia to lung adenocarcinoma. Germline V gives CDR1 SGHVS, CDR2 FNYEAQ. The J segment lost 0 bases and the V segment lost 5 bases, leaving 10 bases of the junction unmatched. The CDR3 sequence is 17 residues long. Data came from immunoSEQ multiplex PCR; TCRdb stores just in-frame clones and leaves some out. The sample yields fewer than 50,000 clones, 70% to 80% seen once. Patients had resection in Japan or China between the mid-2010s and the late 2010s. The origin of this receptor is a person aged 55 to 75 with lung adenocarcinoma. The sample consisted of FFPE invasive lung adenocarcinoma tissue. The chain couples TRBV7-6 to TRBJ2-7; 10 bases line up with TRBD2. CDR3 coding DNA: TGTGCCAGCAGCAGAGGGGGGGCTAGCGGGAGCTCCTACGAGCAGTACTTC. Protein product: CASSRGGASGSSYEQYF.